This T cell receptor beta chain was recovered during a study of T cell repertoires in aging, cancer and after chemotherapy. Study-level background: Donors were grouped into six age bands spanning 30 or younger through 70 or older. About 8.8 million TCR reads were in the whole dataset.

Losses at the gene ends were 6 bases for V and 2 bases for J; bases not matched to a gene: 6. The length of the CDR3 is 14 residues. Germline V gene data show CDR1 as DFQATT and CDR2 as SNEGSKA (reference sequence). Judged by abundance, this clonotype is medium-sized. Its antigen is unidentified. Multiplex touch-down PCR with TRB-A/B primers amplified rearranged V-D-J TRB sequences. TCRdb reprocessed the multiplex PCR reads via MiXCR and lists one record per CDR3 protein. The profile shows around 2,000 distinct CDR3 sequences, 15% to 25% of them singletons. TCR beta rearrangements were amplified from peripheral blood genomic DNA. Findings and limits, study-wide: In each cancer cohort, median generation probability increased across chemotherapy, suggesting thymic output rebounded. No conclusions about immunological memory after chemotherapy can be drawn from the repertoire data.

Sequencing was carried out using blood. This rearrangement joins TRBV20-1 to TRBJ2-2; TRBD2 matches 7 bases. The receptor was derived from a human donor with a solid tumor. The CDR3 loop reads CSAVGLHNTGELFF. DNA of the CDR3: TGCAGTGCAGTGGGACTACATAACACCGGGGAGCTGTTTTTT.